A selection of T cell receptor beta chains follows, all from one sample in a study of a mutant IDH1 vaccine in newly diagnosed glioma. The repertoire was sequenced with immunoSEQ multiplex PCR; TCRdb's copy has only in-frame clones and lacks some. The sample comprises 43,000 or so clones, about 81% of which are singletons, and around 2.4% rests with the top ten. No antigen is known for these receptors. Here the sequenced sample was PBMCs, taken from a glioma patient whose treatment included an IDH1 peptide vaccine. These receptors originate from a woman younger than 35 with glioma. Some clones in this sample may be carry-over from other donors' samples. Each CDR3 is given with its conserved first and last residue. Fields, in order: V gene, D gene, J gene, clone size, CDR3 protein, CDR3 DNA. A D gene is named only where the DNA matches it firmly. The size entry is marked missing in some rows and otherwise reads once, few, many or a size class.

V gene: TRBV6-6
D gene: TRBD2
J gene: TRBJ2-5
clone size: NA
CDR3 protein: CASRVAGPQETQYF
CDR3 DNA: TGTGCCAGCAGGGTAGCGGGGCCCCAAGAGACCCAGTACTTC

V gene: TRBV27
D gene: TRBD1
J gene: TRBJ1-5
clone size: NA
CDR3 protein: CASRYGQGRNQPQHF
CDR3 DNA: TGTGCCAGCAGATATGGACAGGGCCGCAATCAGCCCCAGCATTTT

V gene: TRBV5-1
D gene: NA
J gene: TRBJ2-5
clone size: NA
CDR3 protein: CASSLYSTFDQETQYF
CDR3 DNA: TGCGCCAGCAGCTTGTATTCAACTTTCGACCAAGAGACCCAGTACTTC

V gene: TRBV14
D gene: TRBD1
J gene: TRBJ1-4
clone size: NA
CDR3 protein: CASRLTGGNGKLFF
CDR3 DNA: TGTGCCAGCAGGCTGACAGGGGGAAATGGAAAACTGTTTTTT

V gene: TRBV27
D gene: TRBD1
J gene: TRBJ1-2
clone size: once
CDR3 protein: CASSNDRATSNGYTF
CDR3 DNA: TGTGCCAGCAGCAACGACAGGGCCACCAGTAATGGCTACACCTTC

V gene: TRBV4-1
D gene: NA
J gene: TRBJ2-3
clone size: NA
CDR3 protein: CASSQDGWGGTDTQYF
CDR3 DNA: TGCGCCAGCAGCCAAGATGGTTGGGGTGGCACAGATACGCAGTATTTT

V gene: TRBV5-1
D gene: NA
J gene: TRBJ1-3
clone size: NA
CDR3 protein: CASSLATPGHLISGNTICF
CDR3 DNA: TGCGCCAGCAGCTTGGCCACCCCGGGACATCTAATCTCTGGAAACACCATATGTTTT

V gene: TRBV7-7
D gene: NA
J gene: TRBJ1-5
clone size: few
CDR3 protein: CASSLQSWGSGNQPQHF
CDR3 DNA: TGTGCCAGCAGCTTACAAAGTTGGGGGAGTGGCAATCAGCCCCAGCATTTT

V gene: TRBV5-5
D gene: NA
J gene: TRBJ1-5
clone size: NA
CDR3 protein: CASSWVSGQPQHF
CDR3 DNA: TGTGCCAGCAGCTGGGTGAGCGGGCAGCCCCAGCATTTT

V gene: TRBV27
D gene: TRBD1
J gene: TRBJ2-2
clone size: NA
CDR3 protein: CASSWGQAPTGELFF
CDR3 DNA: TGTGCCAGCAGTTGGGGACAGGCCCCTACCGGGGAGCTGTTTTTT

V gene: TRBV11-2
D gene: NA
J gene: TRBJ1-3
clone size: NA
CDR3 protein: CASSLDSGFPSGNTIYF
CDR3 DNA: TGTGCCAGCAGCTTAGACAGCGGGTTCCCCTCTGGAAACACCATATATTTT

V gene: TRBV4-3
D gene: NA
J gene: TRBJ2-7
clone size: NA
CDR3 protein: CASSQEDSPDSSYEQYF
CDR3 DNA: TGCGCCAGCAGCCAAGAAGATTCCCCGGACAGCTCCTACGAGCAGTACTTC

V gene: TRBV10-1
D gene: TRBD1
J gene: TRBJ1-5
clone size: NA
CDR3 protein: CASSDRKPRTGCMEPQHF
CDR3 DNA: TGCGCCAGCAGTGACCGCAAACCTAGGACAGGGTGCATGGAGCCCCAGCATTTT

V gene: TRBV7-8
D gene: NA
J gene: TRBJ1-5
clone size: NA
CDR3 protein: CASSLGGHGNQPQHF
CDR3 DNA: TGTGCCAGCAGCTTAGGGGGGCATGGCAATCAGCCCCAGCATTTT

V gene: TRBV27
D gene: NA
J gene: TRBJ2-5
clone size: NA
CDR3 protein: CASSLLRGSQETQYF
CDR3 DNA: TGTGCCAGCAGTTTATTAAGGGGGTCCCAAGAGACCCAGTACTTC

V gene: TRBV2
D gene: NA
J gene: TRBJ1-4
clone size: few
CDR3 protein: CASSEGRAGTEKLFF
CDR3 DNA: TGTGCCAGCAGTGAGGGTCGGGCAGGGACTGAAAAACTGTTTTTT

V gene: TRBV27
D gene: NA
J gene: TRBJ1-5
clone size: NA
CDR3 protein: CASSPSWGATDQPQHF
CDR3 DNA: TGTGCCAGCAGTCCTTCGTGGGGGGCGACGGACCAGCCCCAGCATTTT

V gene: TRBV9
D gene: TRBD2
J gene: TRBJ2-7
clone size: NA
CDR3 protein: CASSVDGGLAGTYEQYF
CDR3 DNA: TGTGCCAGCAGCGTAGATGGGGGGCTAGCGGGGACCTACGAGCAGTACTTC

V gene: TRBV19
D gene: NA
J gene: TRBJ1-5
clone size: NA
CDR3 protein: CASSRGANPNQPQHF
CDR3 DNA: TGTGCCAGTAGTAGGGGGGCTAACCCCAATCAGCCCCAGCATTTT

V gene: TRBV6-5
D gene: NA
J gene: TRBJ1-5
clone size: few
CDR3 protein: CASSYSGAGQPQHF
CDR3 DNA: TGTGCCAGCAGTTACTCGGGGGCTGGGCAGCCCCAGCATTTT

V gene: TRBV11-2
D gene: TRBD2
J gene: TRBJ2-5
clone size: NA
CDR3 protein: CASSWTSGRETQYF
CDR3 DNA: TGTGCCAGCAGCTGGACTAGCGGGAGAGAGACCCAGTACTTC

V gene: TRBV29-1
D gene: TRBD1
J gene: TRBJ1-1
clone size: few
CDR3 protein: CSVSPTGGTTEAFF
CDR3 DNA: TGCAGCGTGTCCCCAACAGGGGGTACGACTGAAGCTTTCTTT

V gene: TRBV19
D gene: TRBD1
J gene: TRBJ2-2
clone size: NA
CDR3 protein: CASWTGDLTGELFF
CDR3 DNA: TGTGCCAGTTGGACAGGGGATCTCACCGGGGAGCTGTTTTTT

V gene: TRBV4-3
D gene: NA
J gene: TRBJ1-2
clone size: once
CDR3 protein: CASSGGSRTYGYTF
CDR3 DNA: TGCGCCAGCAGCGGGGGGTCGCGGACCTATGGCTACACCTTC

V gene: TRBV19
D gene: NA
J gene: TRBJ2-3
clone size: NA
CDR3 protein: CASSTSHTDTQYF
CDR3 DNA: TGTGCCAGTAGTACCTCCCACACAGATACGCAGTATTTT

V gene: TRBV29-1
D gene: NA
J gene: TRBJ2-7
clone size: NA
CDR3 protein: CSVGGGDSSYEQYF
CDR3 DNA: TGCAGCGTTGGGGGAGGGGACAGCTCCTACGAGCAGTACTTC

V gene: TRBV4-3
D gene: NA
J gene: TRBJ1-5
clone size: once
CDR3 protein: CASSQTLGGPQPQHF
CDR3 DNA: TGCGCCAGCAGCCAAACCTTGGGGGGGCCTCAGCCCCAGCATTTT

V gene: TRBV19
D gene: TRBD2
J gene: TRBJ2-3
clone size: NA
CDR3 protein: CASSIDLTTSGGQIRDTQYF
CDR3 DNA: TGTGCCAGTAGTATAGATCTGACGACTAGCGGGGGACAGATAAGGGATACGCAGTATTTT

V gene: TRBV6-6
D gene: NA
J gene: TRBJ1-3
clone size: NA
CDR3 protein: CASRSGTLGNTIYF
CDR3 DNA: TGTGCCAGCAGATCCGGGACATTGGGAAACACCATATATTTT

V gene: TRBV7-3
D gene: NA
J gene: TRBJ1-4
clone size: few
CDR3 protein: CASSPTWEKLFF
CDR3 DNA: TGTGCCAGCAGCCCGACGTGGGAAAAACTGTTTTTT

V gene: TRBV9
D gene: TRBD2
J gene: TRBJ2-7
clone size: NA
CDR3 protein: CASSESSGGGVEQYF
CDR3 DNA: TGTGCCAGCAGCGAGAGCTCCGGCGGGGGGGTCGAGCAGTACTTC

V gene: TRBV27
D gene: NA
J gene: TRBJ1-1
clone size: once
CDR3 protein: CASSLGAGDTEAFF
CDR3 DNA: TGTGCCAGCAGTTTAGGAGCAGGGGACACTGAAGCTTTCTTT

V gene: TRBV6-4
D gene: NA
J gene: TRBJ2-3
clone size: NA
CDR3 protein: CASSARNTDTQYF
CDR3 DNA: TGTGCCAGCAGTGCCAGGAACACAGATACGCAGTATTTT